This T cell receptor beta chain was captured in a study of T cell clonotyping in hematopoietic cell transplantation. Study-wide results and limits: At the given depth, recipient repertoires were over 97% de novo clonotypes.

The repertoire was sequenced with immunoSEQ multiplex PCR; TCRdb's copy has only in-frame clones and lacks some. This sample has 9,500 to 11,000 clones, with about 47% found just once. As regards this clone: Its antigen is not identified.

The sequence was obtained from a male patient aged 45 to 59 who had an allogeneic stem cell transplant from an unrelated donor, so the T cells may come from the graft donor. Some clones in this sample may be carry-over from other donors' samples. Material: PBMCs, obtained 30 days after allogeneic stem cell transplant.

CDR3 coding DNA: TGTGCCAGCAGATCCTCGGGCGATCGGGCAGATACGCAGTATTTT. This codes for CASRSSGDRADTQYF. V is TRBV6-6 and J is TRBJ2-3; D uncertain. From germline, CDR1 is MNHNY and CDR2 SVGAGI (reference sequence). V was clipped by 6 bases and J by 4 bases, with 17 bases between them. The CDR3 has 15 residues.